The source of this T cell receptor beta chain is a study of CD8 T cells in Susac syndrome. Sequencing of TCR beta covered CD8+ and CD4+ T cells obtained from blood. Through negative isolation, CD4+ and CD8+ T cells were obtained, while TEMRA cells were enriched using FACS. A quantity of about 0.45 to 1 ug RNA underwent reverse transcription using random hexamers. Amplification of TCR beta CDR3 by immunoSEQ multiplex PCR spanned 54 Vbeta and 13 Jbeta. TCRdb re-derived calls from the immunoSEQ multiplex PCR reads in MiXCR, one entry per CDR3 protein. Of roughly 330,000 distinct CDR3 sequences listed, under 95% are singletons. Trimming stripped 2 bases from V and 2 bases from J, with 12 bases between. From germline, CDR1 is GTSNPN and CDR2 SVGIG (reference sequence). The CDR3 covers 14 residues.

The chain carries TRBV30 and TRBJ1-2; tentatively, D is TRBD1 (6 bases). This TCR came from a human donor with multiple sclerosis. The sample consisted of CD4+ T cells from PBMCs. The chain's CDR3 is CAWSRGRGNYGYTF. In nucleotides, the CDR3 is TGTGCCTGGAGTAGGGGCAGGGGAAACTATGGCTACACCTTC.